This TCR beta chain came from a study of blood T cell repertoires in COVID-19. Study-wide context: The samples span acute and convalescent COVID-19 from the United States, Italy and Spain. T cells, B-cell-depleted T cells, or PBMCs provided the cDNA or gDNA that served as material.

Enrollment of patients from Seattle took place during active infection, with longitudinal follow-up. Trimming cost V 0 bases and J 5 bases; bases outside gene matches: 5. The V gene's germline CDR1 is MNHNS and CDR2 SASEGT. The CDR3 loop spans 15 amino acids. Original methodology: Researchers report that nucleated cell counts were estimated from reference gene primer amplification. Assay used: immunoSEQ multiplex PCR; TCRdb lists only in-frame clones, some missing. V, J and clone size are taken as reported in that table, and D and trimming were inferred from the DNA itself. The sample has roughly 200,000 clones; more than 80% are singletons.

The V call is TRBV6-1, the J call TRBJ2-3, with 7 bases identical to TRBD2. Sequencing was done on a sample of peripheral blood. This clonotype was sampled from a woman under 40 with COVID-19, enrolled during active disease. The CDR3 bases are TGTGCCAGCAGTGAAGCTGGGGGGGGGATAGATACGCAGTATTTT. Translation: CASSEAGGGIDTQYF.